This T cell receptor beta chain was profiled in a study of blood T cell repertoires in COVID-19. Looked up from germline, CDR1 is GTSNPN and CDR2 is SVGIG (reference sequence). V was pared by 5 bases and J by 5 bases, with 13 bases between. CDR3 size: 14 residues. Using immunoSEQ multiplex PCR, the repertoire was profiled, and TCRdb retains in-frame clones only, with some absent. The sample gives about 190,000 clones, roughly nine tenths of which show up once; approximately 1% is in the top ten. The source material was peripheral blood. This chain uses TRBV30 with TRBJ1-6; the D gene is possibly TRBD1 (5 bases). This TCR derives from a man under 40 with acute or convalescent COVID-19. For the CDR3, the DNA is TGTGCCTGGGACCAGGGAAGGGATAATTCACCCCTCCACTTT. This sequence encodes CAWDQGRDNSPLHF.